This TCR beta chain was sequenced in a study of cytomegalovirus exposure and HLA in healthy donors. Study details: Out of 398 genotyped donors, about 84% belonged to the Caucasian-associated ancestry cluster.

Study results and caveats: Altogether, 164 TCR beta chains were recorded as cytomegalovirus-associated. A few of the chains that were CMV-associated were confirmed in vitro to be specific for CMV antigens.

The CDR3 is 16 residues long. Trimming left V 6 bases short and J 2 bases short, with 14 bases between. From germline, CDR1 is MDHEN and CDR2 SYDVKM. The PCR had 60 Vbeta and 13 Jbeta primers. Clones were sequenced by immunoSEQ multiplex PCR, and TCRdb holds only the in-frame ones, with some missing. This sample yields around 120,000 clones, of which about 85% are seen a single time; 0.24% belongs to the top ten. A word on this clone: The antigen is not known.

This TCR was sampled from a man aged 45-65 years in good health and CMV-seronegative. The rearrangement joins TRBV28 to TRBJ1-6, with a weak D call TRBD1 (6 bases). Sequencing was performed on PBMCs. The CDR3 spells CASRDERGTYNSPLHF. The DNA for the CDR3 is TGTGCCAGCAGAGACGAGAGGGGGACCTATAATTCACCCCTCCACTTT. The full variable domain, in which reference TRBV28 and TRBJ1-6 provide the parts outside the CDR3, is DVKVTQSSRYLVKRTGEKVFLECVQDMDHENMFWYRQDPGLGLRLIYFSYDVKMKEKGDIPEGYSVSREKKERFSLILESASTNQTSMYLCASRDERGTYNSPLHFGNGTRLTVT.